This section outlines one T cell receptor (beta chain) sequence together with its context. Its recognized antigen is unknown. One base away there is no much larger clone; base qualities are not given. Library generation was performed with the immunoSEQ multiplex PCR assay. RNA was extracted from all samples and reverse transcribed into cDNA, which served as template for TCR sequencing. SuperScript III was used for first-strand cDNA synthesis, primed with a 2:1 mix of oligo-dT and random hexamers. A synthetic immune receptor repertoire was used to assess amplification bias, and residual bias was removed computationally. Processing in the source paper ran as follows. Raw reads were preprocessed for error removal, and CDR3 was defined according to IMGT conventions as running from the conserved cysteine to phenylalanine. To get clonality, Shannon entropy was normalized by log2 of the number of productive unique TCRs and the result was subtracted from 1. Whether scalp clones were CD4 or CD8 was inferred by matching scalp TCRbeta sequences against CD4 and CD8 repertoires sorted from blood. TCRdb retrieved this table from immuneACCESS and kept in-frame rearrangements only. Not all clones are present; in checked studies, unresolved V genes account for under half, and no reason is known for the remainder. V, J and clone size were drawn from that table, and D and trimming were deduced from the DNA. For this sample there are 200,000 to 250,000 clones; about 60% appear just once. The ten top clones hold around 0.46% of the sample.

The sample comes from a study of CD8+ T cells in alopecia areata (dated by TCRdb to between 2017 and 2018). For the wider study: The treated patients, all with moderate-to-severe alopecia areata, were enrolled in an open-label pilot trial of oral tofacitinib given at 5 to 10 mg twice daily. Patients stayed on tofacitinib for 6 to 18 months and then had 6 months of follow-up off drug so that delayed response and recurrence could be assessed. To study T cell clonal expansion in alopecia areata, the researchers applied high-throughput TCRbeta sequencing to both the C3H/HeJ mouse model and human patients. On the human side, TCRbeta sequencing was run on scalp tissue and on sorted CD4+ and CD8+ peripheral blood T cells from healthy controls and from alopecia areata patients with either patchy or totalis/universalis disease. Tofacitinib-treated patients had biopsies at baseline and at 4 and 24 weeks of treatment, with a later scalp biopsy in several patients. Clonality in the scalp was compared among normal scalp (n=4), patchy alopecia areata scalp (n=8), and alopecia totalis/universalis scalp (n=8). RNA came from the PAXgene miRNA kit for fixed scalp, the miRNeasy kit for PBMCs, and the RNeasy kit for mouse skin. Amplification of TCRbeta CDR3 regions was done by immunoSEQ multiplex PCR using 35 Vbeta forward primers and 13 Jbeta reverse primers.

From the cysteine up to the phenylalanine, the CDR3 has a length of 12 residues. This entry keeps only the CDR3 DNA: 36 bases, framed from base 1. The germline ends are 6 bases apart after V is trimmed by 4 bases and J by 7 bases. Per the germline V gene, SGDLS is the CDR1 and YYNGEE is the CDR2. The time point label, as the study defines it: baseline before oral tofacitinib. Lesional scalp punch biopsies and peripheral blood were obtained from alopecia areata patients. PBMCs were isolated by density centrifugation and stained for CD3, CD4 and CD8, after which CD4+ and CD8+ T cells were sorted on a FACSAria. Points the paper makes about the study in general: Resident alphabeta T cells in normal human skin are also sequenced, complicating scalp TCR repertoire analysis, unlike mouse skin dominated by gammadelta T cells. Higher clonality and more expanded CD8+ clones were observed in lesional scalp than in normal scalp, particularly in alopecia totalis/universalis, a finding suggestive of antigenic drive. Shared TCR sequences between patients were less evident than in mice, which may be partly attributable to HLA diversity in the patient population.

The clonotype comes from a human donor with alopecia areata. The material sequenced was CD4+ T cells sorted from blood, taken at week 0. The sequence is built from TRBV9 and TRBJ2-6; the D gene identity is not certain. The CDR3 region has the sequence CASSSPANVLTF. The DNA sequence follows: TGTGCCAGCAGCTCCCCCGCCAACGTCCTGACTTTC.